The rows below give T cell receptor beta chains drawn from one sample of a study of cytomegalovirus exposure and HLA in healthy donors. Only in-frame clones appear in the TCRdb table, and some are missing; sequencing was by immunoSEQ multiplex PCR. The sample consists of about 150,000 clones, 65% to 85% of them appearing once. Material for sequencing was PBMCs. The source of these receptors is a woman between 40 and 50 years old in good health and CMV-seropositive. Both conserved end residues are trimmed from each CDR3. Part of the rows lack a size; the others show once, few, many or a class for expanded clones.

v_call	clone_size	cdr3_aa
TRBV5-1	NA	ASSSGQGANNEQF
TRBV6-6	NA	ASRNQQGNGYT
TRBV11-2	NA	ASSLSLGLGGDQPQH
TRBV27	NA	ASSADSLNTEAF
TRBV14	NA	ASSQGLAGPMGFYEQY
TRBV5-1	NA	ASSLRDAGGPNEQF
TRBV5-1	NA	ASSFFTHNEQF
TRBV30	NA	AWSSSGALQETQY
TRBV27	few	ATSPPGGRSTGELF
TRBV19	NA	ASSTGLAGGPQEQY
TRBV7-2	NA	ASSLRRIGSPLH
TRBV19	NA	ASSPWDRGKDEQY
TRBV15	NA	ATSRGGGSTDTQY
TRBV14	NA	ASSQGILTEAF
TRBV21-1	NA	ASSKLKRGSYEQY
TRBV29-1	NA	SVEPFPLQDQNTEAF
TRBV9	NA	ANSVGTSQETQY
TRBV30	NA	AWSNAGAFRSNQPQH
TRBV27	NA	ASSLWGLGRYEQY
TRBV13	NA	ASTYTGRGRGYEQY
TRBV29-1	NA	SVAWTGDSYEQY
TRBV12-5	NA	ASGLVGKLAGDSNEQF